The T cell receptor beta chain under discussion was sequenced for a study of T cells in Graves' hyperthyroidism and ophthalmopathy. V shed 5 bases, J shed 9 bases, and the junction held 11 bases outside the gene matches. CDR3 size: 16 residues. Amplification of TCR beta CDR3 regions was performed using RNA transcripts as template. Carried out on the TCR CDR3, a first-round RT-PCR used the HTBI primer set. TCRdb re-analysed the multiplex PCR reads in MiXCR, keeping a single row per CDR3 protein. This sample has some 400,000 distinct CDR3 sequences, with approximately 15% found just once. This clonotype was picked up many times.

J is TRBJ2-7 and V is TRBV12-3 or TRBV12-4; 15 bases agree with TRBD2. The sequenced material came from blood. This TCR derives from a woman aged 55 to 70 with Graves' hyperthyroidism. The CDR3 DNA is TGTGCCAGCAGTCGCCCTCCGGGACTAGCGGGAGGTGGGCAGTACTTC. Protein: CASSRPPGLAGGGQYF.